These 20 T cell receptor beta chains were all obtained from the same sample, sequenced in a study of T-cell memory formation after mild COVID-19. TCRdb recomputed calls from the 5' RACE reads with MiXCR, one row per CDR3 protein. The sample lists 250,000 to 300,000 distinct CDR3 sequences, 15% to 20% occurring once. Sequencing was carried out using PBMCs or a T cell subset sorted from them (not recorded which). These receptors were obtained from a man between 18 and 35 years old who had mild COVID-19 (a few samples of this study predate the infection). Cell type and time point are not known.

This clonotype was counted a few times. CDR3 sequence reads: CASSPVNYGYTF. The CDR3 DNA is TGCGCCAGCAGTCCGGTCAACTATGGCTACACCTTC. The V call is TRBV10-2, the J call TRBJ1-2; D unresolved. V lost 5 bases to trimming and J lost 2 bases, with 6 bases between them. Germline CDR1 and CDR2: WSHSY and SAAADI. The CDR3 has 12 residues.

This clonotype was seen just once. The rearrangement joins TRBV6-1 to TRBJ2-2; D ambiguous. The CDR3 runs 15 residues. V lost 2 bases to trimming and J lost 4 bases, with 11 bases between them. The germline V gene has CDR1 MNHNS and CDR2 SASEGT. CDR3 coding DNA: TGTGCCAGCAGTGAACCGGCTTCGACCACCGGGGAGCTGTTTTTT. It specifies CASSEPASTTGELFF.

This clonotype was counted only a few times. The rearrangement links TRBV7-9 to TRBJ2-1; 7 bases map to TRBD2. Unmatched junction bases numbered 10, after V lost 6 bases and J lost 8 bases. This CDR3 has 14 amino acids. Per the germline V gene, CDR1 is SEHNR and CDR2 is FQNEAQ (reference sequence). The DNA of the CDR3 is TGTGCCAGCAGGCGCGGGAGCGGGGTAGATGAGCAGTTCTTC. Amino acid sequence: CASRRGSGVDEQFF.

This clonotype was recorded at least ten times. This rearrangement joins TRBV9 to TRBJ1-5; D gene uncertain. The germline gives CDR1 SGDLS, CDR2 YYNGEE. Trimming took off 0 bases at V and 5 bases at J, with 6 bases between the two ends. This CDR3 has 13 amino acids. The CDR3 coding sequence is TGTGCCAGCAGCGTAGGGGTGGATCAGCCCCAGCATTTT. Protein sequence: CASSVGVDQPQHF.

The rearrangement links TRBV7-3 to TRBJ2-3; D perhaps matches TRBD1 (5 bases). Trimming shortened V by 1 base and J by 2 bases, and 7 bases separated the two germline ends. Germline V lookup: CDR1 SGHTA, CDR2 FQGTGA. This CDR3 has 14 amino acids. The chain's CDR3 is CASSLNGHTDTQYF. CDR3 nucleotide sequence: TGTGCCAGCAGCTTAAACGGACACACAGATACGCAGTATTTT.

The V gene is TRBV5-1, the J gene TRBJ1-1; weak D call: TRBD1 (6 bases). Germline CDR1 reads SGHRS; CDR2 reads YFSETQ. This CDR3 has 12 amino acids. V was clipped by 7 bases and J by 6 bases, with 13 bases between them. The CDR3 bases are TGCGCCAGCGTGGGGGCCGGGGCTGAAGCTTTCTTT. This encodes CASVGAGAEAFF.

This clonotype was seen only a few times. The rearrangement joins TRBV5-6 to TRBJ2-7; D ambiguous. Trimming took off 0 bases at V and 2 bases at J, with 12 bases between the two ends. CDR3 length: 15 amino acids. CDR1 SGHDT and CDR2 YYEEEE come from the germline V gene. The CDR3 region is CASSLDRMSTYEQYF. DNA for the CDR3: TGTGCCAGCAGCTTGGACAGAATGAGTACCTACGAGCAGTACTTC.

This clonotype turned up a few times. The chain couples TRBV5-4 to TRBJ2-5; 7 bases are a match to TRBD1. V shed 7 bases and J 2 bases; nucleotides not matched to a gene: 5. CDR1 is SGHNT and CDR2 is YYREEE in the germline V gene (reference sequence). This CDR3 region has 13 residues. The CDR3, as DNA: TGTGCCAGCGAAGACAGGGCGCAAGAGACCCAGTACTTC. This codes for CASEDRAQETQYF.

This clonotype has only a few counts. The V and J genes are TRBV7-3 and TRBJ2-2; TRBD2 is a possible D gene (6 bases). The CDR3 sequence is 16 residues long. In germline, CDR1 is SGHTA, CDR2 FQGTGA. V dropped 4 bases and J dropped 1 base, with 13 bases sitting between them. CDR3 bases: TGTGCCAGCAGCTCCCTCGGGCGGGGGAACACCGGGGAGCTGTTTTTT. Translation gives CASSSLGRGNTGELFF.

The chain links TRBV7-2 to TRBJ1-2; D is perhaps TRBD1 (5 bases). Germline assignment: CDR1 SGHTA and CDR2 FQGNSA. Trimming left V 6 bases short and J 3 bases short, with 11 bases between. The CDR3 sequence is 13 residues long. DNA of the CDR3: TGTGCCAGCAGGGAAGACAGTTACTATGGCTACACCTTC. Protein: CASREDSYYGYTF.

The sample holds a few counts of this clonotype. The rearrangement uses TRBV5-6 and TRBJ1-5; D perhaps matches TRBD1 (5 bases). This CDR3 has 15 residues. Trimming took off 2 bases at V and 4 bases at J, with 13 bases between the two ends. Germline V gene data show CDR1 as SGHDT and CDR2 as YYEEEE. The CDR3 loop reads CASSFGTGQNQPQHF. CDR3 DNA sequence: TGTGCCAGCAGCTTCGGAACAGGCCAAAATCAGCCCCAGCATTTT.

In this sample, this clonotype turned up many times. This sequence joins TRBV4-1 and TRBJ2-5, with 9 bases matching TRBD1. The CDR3 covers 14 residues. The V segment lost 4 bases and the J segment 5 bases; nucleotides outside the gene matches: 5. The germline gives CDR1 MGHRA, CDR2 YSYEKL. CDR3 sequence (DNA): TGCGCCAGCAGCCGGGACAGGGAGATGGAGACCCAGTACTTC. Translated, it gives CASSRDREMETQYF.

This clonotype was seen only a few times. This chain links TRBV4-1 with TRBJ2-3, with D unclear. The germline gives CDR1 MGHRA, CDR2 YSYEKL. V was pared by 1 base and J by 0 bases, with 8 bases between. This CDR3 is 15 amino acids long. The CDR3 DNA reads as TGCGCCAGCAGCCAAGGAGATGGAAGCACAGATACGCAGTATTTT. Protein product: CASSQGDGSTDTQYF.

The chain joins TRBV7-9 to TRBJ2-3, with TRBD1 matching 9 bases. The CDR3 length is 15 residues. V gave up 5 bases and J gave up 2 bases; unmatched junction bases: 5. The germline V gene encodes CDR1 SEHNR and CDR2 FQNEAQ (reference sequence). The CDR3: CASSPRDRDTDTQYF. CDR3 DNA sequence: TGTGCCAGCAGCCCCCGGGACAGGGACACAGATACGCAGTATTTT.

This clonotype was recorded a few times. The genes are TRBV27 and TRBJ2-2; D is perhaps TRBD1 or TRBD2 (5 bases each). Deletions cut 6 bases from V and 8 bases from J, with 22 bases between. Germline V gives CDR1 MNHEY, CDR2 SMNVEV (reference sequence). CDR3 length equals 16 residues. The CDR3 coding sequence is TGTGCCAGCAGCACTAGGTGGGGCAGGAGGCGTGGGGAGCTGTTTTTT. This codes for CASSTRWGRRRGELFF.

The gene calls are TRBV6-5 and TRBJ1-2, with D hard to call. Trimming took 1 base from V and 4 from J, leaving 7 bases between them. Per the germline V gene, CDR1 is MNHEY and CDR2 is SVGAGI. This CDR3 has 13 residues. This chain's CDR3 is CASSYWASYGYTF. The CDR3 coding sequence is TGTGCCAGCAGTTACTGGGCCTCCTATGGCTACACCTTC.

This clonotype was detected only a few times. The chain has TRBV5-1 and TRBJ2-5; 10 bases map to TRBD1. Trimming took 3 bases from V and 3 from J; bases not matched to a gene: 8. Germline CDR1 is SGHRS and CDR2 is YFSETQ. This CDR3 is built from 16 residues. The CDR3 DNA sequence: TGCGCCAGCAGCTCTGGACAGGGGGTGGGCGAAGAGACCCAGTACTTC. It codes for CASSSGQGVGEETQYF.

The table lists this clonotype with a few counts. This chain uses TRBV5-1 with TRBJ2-3; D is perhaps TRBD1 or TRBD2 (5 bases each). The CDR3 totals 12 residues. Trimming shortened V by 4 bases and J by 14 bases, and 17 bases separated the two germline ends. Germline V gene lookup returns CDR1 SGHRS and CDR2 YFSETQ. The CDR3 reads CASSIAPGPRYF. The CDR3, as DNA: TGCGCCAGCAGCATAGCACCGGGGCCGCGGTATTTT.

The chain joins TRBV2 to TRBJ2-7, with no clear D. Deletions cut 4 bases from V and 2 bases from J, with 12 bases between. The germline V gene encodes CDR1 SNHLY and CDR2 FYNNEI. The CDR3 contains 14 residues. Written as DNA, the CDR3 is TGTGCCAGCAGTGTCTCCGAGACGACCTACGAGCAGTACTTC. Protein: CASSVSETTYEQYF.

V usage is TRBV5-1 and J usage is TRBJ2-1; unclear D gene. The CDR3 is made up of 12 amino acids. CDR1 and CDR2 from the germline V gene are SGHRS and YFSETQ. The V end lost 0 bases, the J end lost 10 bases, and 8 bases lay between the germline ends. As DNA, the CDR3 is TGCGCCAGCAGCTTGGACTGGCGGGAGCAGTTCTTC. It is translated as CASSLDWREQFF.